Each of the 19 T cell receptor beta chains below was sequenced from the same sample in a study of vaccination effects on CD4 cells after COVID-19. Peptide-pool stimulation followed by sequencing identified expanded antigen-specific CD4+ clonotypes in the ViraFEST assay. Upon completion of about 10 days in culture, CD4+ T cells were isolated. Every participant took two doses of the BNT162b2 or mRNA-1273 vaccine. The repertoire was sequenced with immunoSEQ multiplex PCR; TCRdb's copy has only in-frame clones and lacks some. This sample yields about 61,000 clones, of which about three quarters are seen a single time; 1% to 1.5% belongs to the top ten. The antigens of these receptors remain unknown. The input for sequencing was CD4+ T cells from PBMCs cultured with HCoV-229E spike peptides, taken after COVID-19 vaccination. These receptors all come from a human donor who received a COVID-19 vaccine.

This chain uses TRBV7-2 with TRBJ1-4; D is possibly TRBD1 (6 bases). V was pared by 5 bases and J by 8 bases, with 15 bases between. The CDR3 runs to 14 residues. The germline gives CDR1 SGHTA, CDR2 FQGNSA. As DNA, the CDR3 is TGTGCCAGCAGCCCTAGGGGGGATGGAGAAAAACTGTTTTTT. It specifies CASSPRGDGEKLFF.

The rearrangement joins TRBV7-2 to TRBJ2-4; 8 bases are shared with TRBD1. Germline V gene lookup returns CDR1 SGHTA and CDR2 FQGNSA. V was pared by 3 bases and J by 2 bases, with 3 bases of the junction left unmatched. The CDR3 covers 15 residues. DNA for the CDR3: TGTGCCAGCAGCTTGGACAGGGTACCCAAAAACATTCAGTACTTC. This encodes CASSLDRVPKNIQYF.

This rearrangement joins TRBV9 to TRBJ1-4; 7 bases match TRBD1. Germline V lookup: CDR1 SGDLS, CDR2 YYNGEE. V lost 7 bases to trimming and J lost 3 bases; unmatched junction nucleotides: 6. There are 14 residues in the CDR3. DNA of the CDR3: TGTGCCAGCGGGTCAGGGGGGTCTAATGAAAAACTGTTTTTT. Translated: CASGSGGSNEKLFF.

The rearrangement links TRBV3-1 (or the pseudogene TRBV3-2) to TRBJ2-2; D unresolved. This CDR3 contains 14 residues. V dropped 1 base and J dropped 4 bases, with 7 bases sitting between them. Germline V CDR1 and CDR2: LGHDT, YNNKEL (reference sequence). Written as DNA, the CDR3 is TGTGCCAGCAGCCAAGGTTGGAGCACCGGGGAGCTGTTTTTT. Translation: CASSQGWSTGELFF.

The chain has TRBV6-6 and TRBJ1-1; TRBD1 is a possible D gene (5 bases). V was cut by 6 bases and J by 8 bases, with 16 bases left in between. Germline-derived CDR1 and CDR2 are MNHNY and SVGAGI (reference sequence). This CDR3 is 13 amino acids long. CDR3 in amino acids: CASSHPRQGEAFF. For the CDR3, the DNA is TGTGCCAGCAGCCACCCCCGGCAGGGAGAAGCTTTCTTT.

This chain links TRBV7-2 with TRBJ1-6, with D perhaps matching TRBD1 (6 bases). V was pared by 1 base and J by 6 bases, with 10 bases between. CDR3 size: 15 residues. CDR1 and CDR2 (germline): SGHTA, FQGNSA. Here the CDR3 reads CASSLVRGSNSPLHF. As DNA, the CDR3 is TGTGCCAGCAGCTTAGTGAGGGGGAGTAATTCACCCCTCCACTTT.

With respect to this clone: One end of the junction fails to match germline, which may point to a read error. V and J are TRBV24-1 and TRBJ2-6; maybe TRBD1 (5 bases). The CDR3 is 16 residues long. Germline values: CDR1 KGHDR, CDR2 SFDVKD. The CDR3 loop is CATGGHLSSGTNVLTF. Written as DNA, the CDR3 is TGTGCCACCGGTGGACACCTCAGCTCTGGGACCAACGTCCTGACTTTC.

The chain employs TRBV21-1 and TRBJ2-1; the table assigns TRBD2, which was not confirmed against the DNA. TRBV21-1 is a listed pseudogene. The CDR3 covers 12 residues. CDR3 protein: CASSKGSIEQFF. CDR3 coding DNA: TGTGCCAGCAGCAAAGGGAGCATTGAGCAGTTCTTC.

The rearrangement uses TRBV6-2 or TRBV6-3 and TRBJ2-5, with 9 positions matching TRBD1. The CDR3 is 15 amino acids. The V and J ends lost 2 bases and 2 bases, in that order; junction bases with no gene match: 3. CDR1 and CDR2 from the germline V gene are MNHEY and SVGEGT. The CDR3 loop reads CASSYGTGPQETQYF. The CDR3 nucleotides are TGTGCCAGCAGTTACGGGACAGGGCCTCAAGAGACCCAGTACTTC.

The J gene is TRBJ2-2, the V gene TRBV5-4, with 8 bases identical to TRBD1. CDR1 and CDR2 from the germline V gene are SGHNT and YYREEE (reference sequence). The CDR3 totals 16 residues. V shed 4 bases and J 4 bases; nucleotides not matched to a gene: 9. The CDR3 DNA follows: TGTGCCAGCAGCCCACCGACAGGGGTCGGCACCGGGGAGCTGTTTTTT. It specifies CASSPPTGVGTGELFF. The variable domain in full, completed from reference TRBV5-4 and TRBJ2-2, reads ETGVTQSPTHLIKTRGQQVTLRCSSQSGHNTVSWYQQALGQGPQFIFQYYREEENGRGNFPPRFSGLQFPNYSSELNVNALELDDSALYLCASSPPTGVGTGELFFGEGSRLTVL.

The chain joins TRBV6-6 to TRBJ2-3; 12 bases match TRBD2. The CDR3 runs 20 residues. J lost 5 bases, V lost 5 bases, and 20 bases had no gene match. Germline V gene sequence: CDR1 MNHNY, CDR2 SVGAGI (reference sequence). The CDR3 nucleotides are TGTGCCAGCAGTCGATCCCCTCTGGCTAGCGGGGGGGGGTGGCAAGATACGCAGTATTTT. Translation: CASSRSPLASGGGWQDTQYF.

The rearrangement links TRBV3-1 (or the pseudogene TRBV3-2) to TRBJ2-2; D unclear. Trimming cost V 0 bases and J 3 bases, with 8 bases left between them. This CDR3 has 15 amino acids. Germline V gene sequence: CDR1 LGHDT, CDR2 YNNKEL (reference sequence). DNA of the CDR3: TGTGCCAGCAGCCAAGATTGGCAGGACACCGGGGAGCTGTTTTTT. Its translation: CASSQDWQDTGELFF.

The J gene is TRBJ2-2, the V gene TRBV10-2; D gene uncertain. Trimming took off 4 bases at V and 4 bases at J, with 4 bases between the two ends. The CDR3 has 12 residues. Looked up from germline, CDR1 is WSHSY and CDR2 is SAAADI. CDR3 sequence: CASSATTGELFF. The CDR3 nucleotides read TGCGCCAGCAGTGCCACCACCGGGGAGCTGTTTTTT.

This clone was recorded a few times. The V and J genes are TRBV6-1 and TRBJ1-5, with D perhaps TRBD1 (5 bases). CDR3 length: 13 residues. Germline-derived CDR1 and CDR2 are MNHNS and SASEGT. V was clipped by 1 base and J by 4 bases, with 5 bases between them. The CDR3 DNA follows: TGTGCCAGCAGTGAAGAGGGGAATCAGCCCCAGCATTTT. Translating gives CASSEEGNQPQHF.

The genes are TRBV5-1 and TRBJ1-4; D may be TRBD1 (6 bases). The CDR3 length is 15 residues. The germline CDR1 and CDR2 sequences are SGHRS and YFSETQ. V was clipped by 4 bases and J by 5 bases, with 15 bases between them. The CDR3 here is CASSKDRQGNEKLFF. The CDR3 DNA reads TGCGCCAGCAGCAAAGACAGGCAGGGGAATGAAAAACTGTTTTTT.

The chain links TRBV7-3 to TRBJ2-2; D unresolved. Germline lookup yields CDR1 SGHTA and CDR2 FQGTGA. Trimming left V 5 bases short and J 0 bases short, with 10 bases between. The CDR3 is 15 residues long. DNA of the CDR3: TGTGCCAGCAGCAAAACTGGGGCGAACACCGGGGAGCTGTTTTTT. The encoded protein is CASSKTGANTGELFF.

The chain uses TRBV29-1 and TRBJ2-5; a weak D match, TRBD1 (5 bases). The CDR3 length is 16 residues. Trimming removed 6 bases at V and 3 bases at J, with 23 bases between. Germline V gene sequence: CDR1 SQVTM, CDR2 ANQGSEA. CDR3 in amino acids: CSVPDSQGSYEETQYF. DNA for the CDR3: TGCAGCGTCCCCGACTCCCAGGGATCCTACGAAGAGACCCAGTACTTC.

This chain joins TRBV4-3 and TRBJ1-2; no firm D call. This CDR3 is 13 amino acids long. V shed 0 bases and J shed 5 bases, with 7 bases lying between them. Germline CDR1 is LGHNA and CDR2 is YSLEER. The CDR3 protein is CASSQDLGYGYTF. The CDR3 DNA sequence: TGCGCCAGCAGCCAAGATCTCGGGTATGGCTACACCTTC.

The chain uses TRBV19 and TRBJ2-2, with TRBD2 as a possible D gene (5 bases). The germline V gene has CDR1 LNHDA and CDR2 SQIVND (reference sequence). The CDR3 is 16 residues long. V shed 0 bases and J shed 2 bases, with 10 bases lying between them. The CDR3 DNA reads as TGTGCCAGTAGTATAGACACTCTAGCAAACACCGGGGAGCTGTTTTTT. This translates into CASSIDTLANTGELFF.